The T cell receptor (beta chain) under discussion was sequenced for a study of immune evolution from preneoplasia to lung adenocarcinoma. Regarding the study as a whole: From normal lung to invasive adenocarcinoma, top clone frequencies appeared to decrease.

Remarks on this clone: Its specificity is not known.

Histologic diagnosis was independently verified by two lung pathologists. Nucleic acids came from premalignant or tumor cells enriched by macro-dissection. This CDR3 is built from 18 residues. V lost 2 bases to trimming and J lost 4 bases, with 24 bases between them. CDR1 is SEHNR and CDR2 is FQNEAQ in the germline V gene (reference sequence). Sequencing used immunoSEQ multiplex PCR; TCRdb keeps in-frame clones, though not all of them. The sample lists 9,000 to 10,000 clones, nearly 80% occurring once. Material for sequencing was FFPE lung adenocarcinoma in situ tissue. J is TRBJ2-7 and V is TRBV7-9, with D hard to call. The sequence derives from a person aged 80 or over with lung adenocarcinoma. CDR3 coding DNA: TGTGCCAGCAGCTTATCGAATTCTCGGTCGGTACACGTGTACGAGCAGTACTTC. Encoded protein: CASSLSNSRSVHVYEQYF.